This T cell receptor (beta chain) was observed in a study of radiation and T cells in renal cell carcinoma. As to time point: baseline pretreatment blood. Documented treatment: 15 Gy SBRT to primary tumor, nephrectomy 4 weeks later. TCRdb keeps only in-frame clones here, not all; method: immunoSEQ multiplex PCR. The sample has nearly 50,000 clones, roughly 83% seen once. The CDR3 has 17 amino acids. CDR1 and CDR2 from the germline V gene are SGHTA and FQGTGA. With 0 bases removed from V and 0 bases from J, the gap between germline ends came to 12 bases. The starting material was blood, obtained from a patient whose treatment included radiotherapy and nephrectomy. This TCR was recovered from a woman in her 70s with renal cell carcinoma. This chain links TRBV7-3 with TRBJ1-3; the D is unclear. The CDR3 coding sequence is TGTGCCAGCAGCTTAACCGGGGAGAGTCCCTCTGGAAACACCATATATTTT. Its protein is CASSLTGESPSGNTIYF.